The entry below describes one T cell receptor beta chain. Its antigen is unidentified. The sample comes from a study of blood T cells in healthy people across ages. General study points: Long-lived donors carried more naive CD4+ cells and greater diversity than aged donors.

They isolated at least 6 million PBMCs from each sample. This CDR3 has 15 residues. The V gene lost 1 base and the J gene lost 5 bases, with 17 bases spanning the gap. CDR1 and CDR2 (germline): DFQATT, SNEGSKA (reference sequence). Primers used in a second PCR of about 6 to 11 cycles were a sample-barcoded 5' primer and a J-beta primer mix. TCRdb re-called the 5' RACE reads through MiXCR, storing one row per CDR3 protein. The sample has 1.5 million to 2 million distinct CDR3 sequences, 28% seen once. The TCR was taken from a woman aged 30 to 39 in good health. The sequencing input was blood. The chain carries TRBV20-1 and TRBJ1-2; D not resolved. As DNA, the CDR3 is TGCAGTGCTAGAGTTACACTACTAGTTCCTTATGGCTACACCTTC. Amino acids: CSARVTLLVPYGYTF.